The 3 T cell receptor beta chains in this list originate from one sample, sequenced in a study of cytomegalovirus exposure and HLA in healthy donors (dated by TCRdb to about 2017). Libraries came from the immunoSEQ multiplex PCR assay. A mixture of 60 forward primers for TCR Vbeta segments and 13 reverse primers for TCR Jbeta segments was used in the multiplex PCR. This is the immuneACCESS table as TCRdb keeps it, with only in-frame sequences that have V and J called. A part of the clones is gone; compared with another copy, unresolved V genes explain less than half, and the rest is unexplained. This sample gives roughly 60,000 clones in total; approximately 75% of them show up just once. About 3.6% of the sample is taken by the ten largest. Sequenced: PBMCs. The receptors stem from a woman between 40 and 50 years old in good health and CMV-seropositive.

The chain combines TRBV9 with TRBJ1-1; perhaps TRBD1 as D (5 bases). Deletions cut 2 bases from V and 5 bases from J, with 10 bases between. CDR1 is SGDLS and CDR2 is YYNGEE in the germline V gene. This CDR3 is built from 13 residues. The CDR3 DNA reads TGTGCCAGCAGCGTTCAGGGTGGGACTGAAGCTTTCTTT. Amino acid sequence: CASSVQGGTEAFF.

The J gene is TRBJ2-3, the V gene TRBV19; TRBD2 agrees at 9 bases. V shed 7 bases and J 8 bases; nucleotides not matched to a gene: 13. The CDR3 length is 15 residues. CDR1 is LNHDA and CDR2 is SQIVND in the germline V gene (reference sequence). This CDR3 is CASKDVAGGPSTQYF. In DNA form, the CDR3 reads TGTGCCAGTAAGGACGTGGCGGGGGGGCCGAGTACGCAGTATTTT.

The chain combines TRBV6-5 with TRBJ1-6; no definite D call. Trimming removed 0 bases from V and 12 bases from J, with 9 bases in between. Germline CDR1 MNHEY, CDR2 SVGAGI. The CDR3 totals 13 residues. The CDR3 DNA follows: TGTGCCAGCAGTTACTCTACGGGAAGACCCCTCCACTTT. This translates into CASSYSTGRPLHF.